This TCR beta chain was found in a study of blood T cell repertoires in COVID-19. Background on the study: From T cells, B-cell-depleted T cells, or PBMCs came the material, which was cDNA or gDNA.

CDR3 size: 14 residues. Germline CDR1 is SGHTA and CDR2 is FQGNSA. Deletions cut 1 base from V and 3 bases from J, with 7 bases between. Recruitment covered about two dozen US areas and drew participants whose ages spanned about 18 to 89 years. Donors in Cohort 3 counted as recovered after two negative PCRs, clearance, or symptom resolution. Study processing details: Amplification with reference gene primers provided the estimates of nucleated cell counts. Using immunoSEQ multiplex PCR, the repertoire was profiled, and TCRdb retains in-frame clones only, with some absent. The V and J calls and the clone size are those of that table, but D and trimming were determined from the DNA. The top ten hold approximately 2.1% of the sample, which has 240,000 or so clones, approximately 85% seen once.

Sequenced sample: PBMCs or T cells enriched from blood (not recorded which). The TCR originated in a woman between 45 and 60 years old who had recovered from COVID-19. The chain joins TRBV7-2 to TRBJ1-5; D uncertain. CDR3 in DNA: TGTGCCAGCAGCTTAGTTCCTCTCAATCAGCCCCAGCATTTT. Residues: CASSLVPLNQPQHF.